The rows below give T cell receptor beta chains drawn from one sample of a study of blood T cell repertoires in COVID-19. TCRdb's copy holds only in-frame clones and misses some; the assay was immunoSEQ multiplex PCR. Of fewer than 250,000 clones detected, around 90% appear once; the ten largest clones hold approximately 1.7%. Sequencing was carried out using peripheral blood. The receptors here all came from a man aged 65-85 years with acute or convalescent COVID-19. The CDR3 runs from the conserved cysteine through the conserved F or W. The order of the fields is CDR3 protein, D gene, J gene, V gene. The D gene is left open where the match is weak.

cdr3_aa: CATSLGGSYGYTF; d_call: -; j_call: TRBJ1-2; v_call: TRBV15
cdr3_aa: CASSFTALNTEAFF; d_call: -; j_call: TRBJ1-1; v_call: TRBV5-1
cdr3_aa: CASSLSAGKGDGYTF; d_call: -; j_call: TRBJ1-2; v_call: TRBV27
cdr3_aa: CASSGTGNTGNTIYF; d_call: -; j_call: TRBJ1-3; v_call: TRBV9
cdr3_aa: CASSYRWPNNEQFF; d_call: -; j_call: TRBJ2-1; v_call: TRBV6-6
cdr3_aa: CSVVRQGQGEQFF; d_call: -; j_call: TRBJ2-1; v_call: TRBV29-1
cdr3_aa: CASSRSGRVPNEQFF; d_call: TRBD2; j_call: TRBJ2-1; v_call: TRBV27
cdr3_aa: CASRTSGRGTNEQFF; d_call: TRBD2; j_call: TRBJ2-1; v_call: TRBV7-9
cdr3_aa: CASSRAVGLAGESYEQYF; d_call: TRBD2; j_call: TRBJ2-7; v_call: TRBV14
cdr3_aa: CASRNRGNYEQYF; d_call: TRBD1; j_call: TRBJ2-7; v_call: TRBV2
cdr3_aa: CASTLRENYGYTF; d_call: -; j_call: TRBJ1-2; v_call: TRBV12-3/TRBV12-4
cdr3_aa: CASSTQGAGLTNEKLFF; d_call: TRBD1; j_call: TRBJ1-4; v_call: TRBV14
cdr3_aa: CASSVDGGNTEAFF; d_call: -; j_call: TRBJ1-1; v_call: TRBV6-4
cdr3_aa: CASRETGIVRETQYF; d_call: TRBD1; j_call: TRBJ2-5; v_call: TRBV2
cdr3_aa: CASSLFAYRGQNQPQHF; d_call: TRBD1; j_call: TRBJ1-5; v_call: TRBV27
cdr3_aa: CASSTQERGGYTF; d_call: -; j_call: TRBJ1-2; v_call: TRBV5-1
cdr3_aa: CASSDTGGGAFF; d_call: TRBD1; j_call: TRBJ1-1; v_call: TRBV6-5
cdr3_aa: CASSGGRGRQPQHF; d_call: TRBD1; j_call: TRBJ1-5; v_call: TRBV7-2
cdr3_aa: CASSFSGQGSIQTQYF; d_call: TRBD1; j_call: TRBJ2-5; v_call: TRBV5-5
cdr3_aa: CASSLGTGGTEAFF; d_call: TRBD1; j_call: TRBJ1-1; v_call: TRBV5-1
cdr3_aa: CASSLAQGDQYF; d_call: TRBD1; j_call: TRBJ2-5; v_call: TRBV5-4
cdr3_aa: CASSLGGTGSYEQYF; d_call: TRBD1; j_call: TRBJ2-7; v_call: TRBV5-1
cdr3_aa: CASSLVSGSSYEQYF; d_call: TRBD2; j_call: TRBJ2-7; v_call: TRBV11-2
cdr3_aa: CASSRQGTSGGKGYNEQFF; d_call: TRBD2; j_call: TRBJ2-1; v_call: TRBV7-8
cdr3_aa: CAWSPGSNQPQHF; d_call: -; j_call: TRBJ1-5; v_call: TRBV30
cdr3_aa: CASAAGGDTEAFF; d_call: -; j_call: TRBJ1-1; v_call: TRBV12-5
cdr3_aa: CASSQGTSGSAQAKNIQYF; d_call: TRBD2; j_call: TRBJ2-4; v_call: TRBV5-1
cdr3_aa: CASSWHTGTGGSTDTQYF; d_call: TRBD1; j_call: TRBJ2-3; v_call: TRBV6-2/TRBV6-3
cdr3_aa: CASSSRILAPGNTIYF; d_call: -; j_call: TRBJ1-3; v_call: TRBV28
cdr3_aa: CAISEDVRDSPLHF; d_call: -; j_call: TRBJ1-6; v_call: TRBV10-3
cdr3_aa: CASVDGTDEQFF; d_call: -; j_call: TRBJ2-1; v_call: TRBV11-2
cdr3_aa: CASSLTTSGRYRSNEQFF; d_call: TRBD2; j_call: TRBJ2-1; v_call: TRBV7-3